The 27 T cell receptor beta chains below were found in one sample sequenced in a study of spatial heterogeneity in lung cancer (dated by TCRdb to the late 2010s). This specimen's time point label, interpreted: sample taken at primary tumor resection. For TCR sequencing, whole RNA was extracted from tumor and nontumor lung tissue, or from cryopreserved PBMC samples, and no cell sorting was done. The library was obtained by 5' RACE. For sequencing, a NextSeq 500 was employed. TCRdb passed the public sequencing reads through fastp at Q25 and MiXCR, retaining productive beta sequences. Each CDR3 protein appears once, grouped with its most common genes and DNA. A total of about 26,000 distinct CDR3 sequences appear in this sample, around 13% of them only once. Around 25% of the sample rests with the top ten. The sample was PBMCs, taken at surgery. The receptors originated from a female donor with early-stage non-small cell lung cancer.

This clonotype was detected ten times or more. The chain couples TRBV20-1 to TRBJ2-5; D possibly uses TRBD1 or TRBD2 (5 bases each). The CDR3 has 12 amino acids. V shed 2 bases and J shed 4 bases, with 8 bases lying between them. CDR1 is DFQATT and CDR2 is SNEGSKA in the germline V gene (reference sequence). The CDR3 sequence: CSARPGAETQYF. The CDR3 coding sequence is TGCAGTGCTAGACCCGGGGCAGAGACCCAGTACTTC.

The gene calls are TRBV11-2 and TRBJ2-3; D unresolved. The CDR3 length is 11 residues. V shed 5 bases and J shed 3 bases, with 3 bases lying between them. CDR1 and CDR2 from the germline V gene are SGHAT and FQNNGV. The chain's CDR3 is CASSETDTQYF. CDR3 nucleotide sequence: TGTGCCAGCAGCGAGACAGATACGCAGTATTTT.

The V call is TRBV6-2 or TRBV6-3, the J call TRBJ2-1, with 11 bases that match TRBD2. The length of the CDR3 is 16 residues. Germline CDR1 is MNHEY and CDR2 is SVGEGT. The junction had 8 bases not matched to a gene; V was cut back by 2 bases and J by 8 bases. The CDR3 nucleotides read TGTGCCAGCAGTTACGGGACTAGCGGAAATCCAGATGAGCAGTTCTTC. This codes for CASSYGTSGNPDEQFF.

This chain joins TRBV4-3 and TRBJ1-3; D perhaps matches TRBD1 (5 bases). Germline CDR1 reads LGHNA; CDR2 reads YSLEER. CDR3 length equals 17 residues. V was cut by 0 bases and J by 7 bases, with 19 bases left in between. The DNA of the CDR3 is TGCGCCAGCAGCCAAGACCTTCTCTGGGGGTTTGCGAACACCATATATTTT. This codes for CASSQDLLWGFANTIYF.

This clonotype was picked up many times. CDR3 sequence (DNA): TGCAGTGCTACAAAAGGGGGCACTTCTAACACTGAAGCTTTCTTT. Translated: CSATKGGTSNTEAFF. V usage is TRBV20-1 and J usage is TRBJ1-1; 7 positions match TRBD1. The V gene end was trimmed by 4 bases and the J gene end by 2 bases; junction bases not matched to a gene: 10. The CDR3 loop spans 15 amino acids. The germline CDR1 and CDR2 sequences are DFQATT and SNEGSKA (reference sequence).

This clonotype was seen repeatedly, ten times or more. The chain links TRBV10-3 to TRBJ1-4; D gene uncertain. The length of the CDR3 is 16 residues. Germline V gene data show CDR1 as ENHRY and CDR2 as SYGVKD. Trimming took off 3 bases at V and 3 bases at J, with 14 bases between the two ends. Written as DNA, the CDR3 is TGTGCCATCAGTGACGGGCCCTACGGGGCTAATGAAAAACTGTTTTTT. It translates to CAISDGPYGANEKLFF.

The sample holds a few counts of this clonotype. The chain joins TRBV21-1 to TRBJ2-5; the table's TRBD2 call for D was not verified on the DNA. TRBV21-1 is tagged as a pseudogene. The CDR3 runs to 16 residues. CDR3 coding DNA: TGTGCCAGCAGCCTTGTAGCGAAGAACCCGAAAGAGACCCAGTACTTC. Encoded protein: CASSLVAKNPKETQYF.

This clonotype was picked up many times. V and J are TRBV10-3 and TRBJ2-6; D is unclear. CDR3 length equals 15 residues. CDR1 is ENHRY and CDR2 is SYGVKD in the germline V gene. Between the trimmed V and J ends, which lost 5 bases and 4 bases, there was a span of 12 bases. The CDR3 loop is CAISSDLGGANVLTF. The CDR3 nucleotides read TGTGCCATCAGTAGCGACCTCGGGGGGGCCAACGTCCTGACTTTC.

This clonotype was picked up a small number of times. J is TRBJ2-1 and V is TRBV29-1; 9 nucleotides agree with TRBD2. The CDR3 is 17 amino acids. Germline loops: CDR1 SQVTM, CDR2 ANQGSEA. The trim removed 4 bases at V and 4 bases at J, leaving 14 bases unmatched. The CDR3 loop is CSVGVSSGSVIYNEQFF. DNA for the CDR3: TGCAGCGTTGGGGTCAGTAGCGGGAGCGTCATATACAATGAGCAGTTCTTC.

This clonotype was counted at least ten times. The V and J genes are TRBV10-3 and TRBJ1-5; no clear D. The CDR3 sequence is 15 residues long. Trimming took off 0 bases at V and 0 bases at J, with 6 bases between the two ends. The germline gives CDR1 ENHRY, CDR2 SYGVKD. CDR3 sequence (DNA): TGTGCCATCAGTGAGTCGTCGGATAGCAATCAGCCCCAGCATTTT. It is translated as CAISESSDSNQPQHF.

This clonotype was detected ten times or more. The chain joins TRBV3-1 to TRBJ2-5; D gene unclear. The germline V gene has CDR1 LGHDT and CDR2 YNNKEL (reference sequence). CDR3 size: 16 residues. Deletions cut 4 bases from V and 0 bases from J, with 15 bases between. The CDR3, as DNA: TGTGCCAGCAGCCCAAATTCAGGACGGTACCAAGAGACCCAGTACTTC. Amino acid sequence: CASSPNSGRYQETQYF.

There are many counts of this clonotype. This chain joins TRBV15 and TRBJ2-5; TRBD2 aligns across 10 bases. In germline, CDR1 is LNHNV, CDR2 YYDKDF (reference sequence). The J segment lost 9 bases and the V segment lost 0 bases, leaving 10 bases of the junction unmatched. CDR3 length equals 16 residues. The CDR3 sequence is CATSRERSGGAEAQYF. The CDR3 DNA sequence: TGTGCCACCAGCAGAGAGCGGAGCGGGGGGGCGGAGGCCCAGTACTTC.

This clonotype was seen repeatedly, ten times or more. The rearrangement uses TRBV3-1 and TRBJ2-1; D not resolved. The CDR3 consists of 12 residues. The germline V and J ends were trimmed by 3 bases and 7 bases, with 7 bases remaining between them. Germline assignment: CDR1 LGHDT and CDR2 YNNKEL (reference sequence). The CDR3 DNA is TGTGCCAGCAGCCAGTATGGGAATGAGCAGTTCTTC. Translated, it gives CASSQYGNEQFF.

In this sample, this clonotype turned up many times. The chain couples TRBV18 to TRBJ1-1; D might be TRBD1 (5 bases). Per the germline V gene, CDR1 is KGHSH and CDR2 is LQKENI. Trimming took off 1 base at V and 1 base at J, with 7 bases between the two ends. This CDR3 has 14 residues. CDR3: CASSPLQANTEAFF. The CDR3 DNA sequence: TGTGCCAGCTCACCACTACAGGCGAACACTGAAGCTTTCTTT.

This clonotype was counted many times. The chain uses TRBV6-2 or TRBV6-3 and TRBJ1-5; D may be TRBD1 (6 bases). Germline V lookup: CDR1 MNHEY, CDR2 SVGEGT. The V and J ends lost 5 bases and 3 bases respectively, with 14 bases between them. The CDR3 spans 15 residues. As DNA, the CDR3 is TGTGCCAGCAGTGGGGGGGCAGGGCACAATCAGCCCCAGCATTTT. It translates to CASSGGAGHNQPQHF.

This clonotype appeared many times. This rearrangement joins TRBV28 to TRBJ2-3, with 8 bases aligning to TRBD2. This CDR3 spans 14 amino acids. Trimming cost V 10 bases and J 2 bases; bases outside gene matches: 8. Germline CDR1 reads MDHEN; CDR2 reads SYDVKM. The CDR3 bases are TGTGCCACCCTCCGGGGGGGGCTCACAGATACGCAGTATTTT. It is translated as CATLRGGLTDTQYF. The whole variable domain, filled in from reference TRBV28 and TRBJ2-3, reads DVKVTQSSRYLVKRTGEKVFLECVQDMDHENMFWYRQDPGLGLRLIYFSYDVKMKEKGDIPEGYSVSREKKERFSLILESASTNQTSMYLCATLRGGLTDTQYFGPGTRLTVL.

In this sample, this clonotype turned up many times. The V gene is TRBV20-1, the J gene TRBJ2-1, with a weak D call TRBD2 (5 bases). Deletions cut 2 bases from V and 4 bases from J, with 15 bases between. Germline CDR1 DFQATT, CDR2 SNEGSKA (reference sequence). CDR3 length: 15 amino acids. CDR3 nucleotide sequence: TGCAGTGCTAGACCCGTAGTGGGAGAATACAATGAGCAGTTCTTC. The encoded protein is CSARPVVGEYNEQFF.

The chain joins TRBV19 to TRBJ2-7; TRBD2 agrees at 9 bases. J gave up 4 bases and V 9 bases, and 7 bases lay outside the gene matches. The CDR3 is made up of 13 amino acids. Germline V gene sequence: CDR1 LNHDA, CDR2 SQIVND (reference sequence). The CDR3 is CASSTSGGYEQYF. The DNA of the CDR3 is TGTGCCAGCTCGACTAGCGGAGGGTACGAGCAGTACTTC.

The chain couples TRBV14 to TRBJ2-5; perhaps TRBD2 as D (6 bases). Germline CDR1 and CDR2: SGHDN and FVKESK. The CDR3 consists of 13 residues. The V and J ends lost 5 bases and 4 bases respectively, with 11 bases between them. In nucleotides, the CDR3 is TGTGCCAGCAGCGGAGGGTTGCCAGAGACCCAGTACTTC. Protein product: CASSGGLPETQYF.

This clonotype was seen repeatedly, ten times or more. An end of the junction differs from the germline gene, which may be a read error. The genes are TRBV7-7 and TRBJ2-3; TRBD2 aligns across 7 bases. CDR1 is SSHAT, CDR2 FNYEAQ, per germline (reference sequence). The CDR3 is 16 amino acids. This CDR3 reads CASSLGRGSSTDTQYF. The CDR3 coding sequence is TGTGCTAGCAGCTTAGGGCGGGGGTCTAGCACAGATACGCAGTATTTT.

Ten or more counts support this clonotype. The CDR3 nucleotides are TGTGCCAGCAGCCTGGGGTCCGCCAGGGTCTTAGCCAAAAACATTCAGTACTTC. It specifies CASSLGSARVLAKNIQYF. The rearrangement joins TRBV12-3 or TRBV12-4 to TRBJ2-4; D may be TRBD1 (5 bases). V dropped 6 bases and J dropped 0 bases, with 21 bases sitting between them. This CDR3 contains 18 residues.

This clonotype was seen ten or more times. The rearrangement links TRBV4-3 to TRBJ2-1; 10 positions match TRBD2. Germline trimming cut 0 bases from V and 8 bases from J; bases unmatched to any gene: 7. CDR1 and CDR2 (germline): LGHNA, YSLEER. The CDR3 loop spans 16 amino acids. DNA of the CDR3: TGCGCCAGCAGCCAAGACCCAGCGGGGGGGCAATATGAGCAGTTCTTC. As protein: CASSQDPAGGQYEQFF.

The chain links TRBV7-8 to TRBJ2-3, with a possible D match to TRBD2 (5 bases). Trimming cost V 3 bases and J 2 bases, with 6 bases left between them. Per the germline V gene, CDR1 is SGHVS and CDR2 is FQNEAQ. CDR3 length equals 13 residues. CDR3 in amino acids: CASSLEVTDTQYF. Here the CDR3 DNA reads TGTGCCAGCAGCTTGGAGGTCACAGATACGCAGTATTTT.

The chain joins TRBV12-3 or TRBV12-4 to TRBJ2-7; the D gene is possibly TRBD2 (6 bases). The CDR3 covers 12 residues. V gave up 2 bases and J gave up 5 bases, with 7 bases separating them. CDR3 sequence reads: CASSLTSHEQYF. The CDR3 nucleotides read TGTGCCAGCAGTTTAACTAGCCACGAGCAGTACTTC.

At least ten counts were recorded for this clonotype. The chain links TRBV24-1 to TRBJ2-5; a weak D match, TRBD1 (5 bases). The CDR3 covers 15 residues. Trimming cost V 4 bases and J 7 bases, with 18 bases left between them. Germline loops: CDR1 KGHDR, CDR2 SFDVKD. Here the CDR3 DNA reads TGTGCCACCAGTGACCCAGGACACGCGGAGAGGACCCAGTACTTC. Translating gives CATSDPGHAERTQYF.

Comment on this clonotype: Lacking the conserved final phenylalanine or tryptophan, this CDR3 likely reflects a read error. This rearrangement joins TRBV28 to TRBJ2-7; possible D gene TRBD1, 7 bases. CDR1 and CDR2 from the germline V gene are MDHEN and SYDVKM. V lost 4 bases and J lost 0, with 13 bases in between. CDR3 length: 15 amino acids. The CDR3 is CASSSRGTASYEQYL. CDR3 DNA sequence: TGTGCCAGCAGTTCTCGGGGGACAGCCTCCTACGAGCAGTACTTA.

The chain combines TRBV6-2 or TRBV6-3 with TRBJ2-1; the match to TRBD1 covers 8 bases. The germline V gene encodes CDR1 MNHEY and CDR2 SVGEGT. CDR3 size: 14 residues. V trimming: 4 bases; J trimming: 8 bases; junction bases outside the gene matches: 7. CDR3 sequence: CASSSEGQVYEQFF. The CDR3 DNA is TGTGCCAGCAGTTCAGAGGGACAGGTCTATGAGCAGTTCTTC.